These 2 T cell receptor beta chains were sequenced from one sample in a study of neurological immune-mediated disorders. TCRdb re-called the 5' RACE reads through MiXCR, storing one row per CDR3 protein. The table has roughly 19,000 distinct CDR3 sequences, 15% seen once. The sample was PBMCs. All receptors derive from a female donor with HTLV-1-associated myelopathy (HAM/TSP).

There are many counts of this clonotype. The chain is built from TRBV10-3 and TRBJ1-2; 7 nucleotides line up with TRBD1. This CDR3 comprises 13 residues. After removal of 6 bases from V and 8 bases from J, the junction contained 9 bases not matched to a gene. The germline V gene encodes CDR1 ENHRY and CDR2 SYGVKD. In DNA form, the CDR3 reads TGTGCCATCAGCGCGAAGGGGGCGCTGGGCTACACCTTC. This sequence encodes CAISAKGALGYTF.

The table lists this clonotype with many counts. The chain has TRBV15 and TRBJ2-1; D unresolved. This CDR3 has 13 amino acids. Trimming cost V 1 base and J 6 bases, with 7 bases left between them. Per the germline V gene, CDR1 is LNHNV and CDR2 is YYDKDF (reference sequence). This chain's CDR3 is CATSRGTSNEQFF. The DNA for the CDR3 is TGTGCCACCAGCAGAGGAACGAGCAATGAGCAGTTCTTC.